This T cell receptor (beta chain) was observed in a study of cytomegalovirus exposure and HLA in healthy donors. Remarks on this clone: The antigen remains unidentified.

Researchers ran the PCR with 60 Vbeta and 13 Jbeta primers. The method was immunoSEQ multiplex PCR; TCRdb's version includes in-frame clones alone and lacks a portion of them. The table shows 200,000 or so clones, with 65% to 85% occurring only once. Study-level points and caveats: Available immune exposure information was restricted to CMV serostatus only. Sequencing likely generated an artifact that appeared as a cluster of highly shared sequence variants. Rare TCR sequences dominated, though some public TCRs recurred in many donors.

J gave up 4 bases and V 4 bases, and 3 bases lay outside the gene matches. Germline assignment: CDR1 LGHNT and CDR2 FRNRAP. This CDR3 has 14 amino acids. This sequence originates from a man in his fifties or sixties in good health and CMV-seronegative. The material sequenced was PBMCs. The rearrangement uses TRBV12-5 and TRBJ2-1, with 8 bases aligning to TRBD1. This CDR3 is CASGSGQGYNEQFF. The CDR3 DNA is TGTGCTAGTGGTTCTGGACAGGGTTACAATGAGCAGTTCTTC.